Listed below are T cell receptor beta chains from one sample, sequenced in a study of OX40 agonist ivuxolimab in advanced cancers. Produced via immunoSEQ multiplex PCR; TCRdb's table is partial and in-frame only. The sample records tens of thousands of clones, about 90% being singletons. Sequencing was performed on CD4+ or CD8+ T cells sorted from blood, taken in a trial of the OX40 agonist ivuxolimab. Receptors originate from an adult with an advanced solid tumor such as melanoma, head and neck, liver or kidney cancer. Both conserved end residues are part of each CDR3. A D gene is named only where the DNA matches it firmly. Some rows mark clone size as missing; the rest say once, few, many or name a class of expanded clone.

TRBJ1-1	TRBV7-2	once	-	CASSLQVLGTEAFF	TGTGCCAGCAGCTTACAGGTTCTCGGCACTGAAGCTTTCTTT
TRBJ1-1	TRBV2	few	-	CASSTAGTEAFF	TGTGCCAGCAGTACGGCAGGTACTGAAGCTTTCTTT
TRBJ2-7	TRBV6-5	-	-	CASSYGALAGAQYF	TGTGCCAGCAGTTACGGGGCTCTGGCGGGGGCCCAGTACTTC
TRBJ2-7	TRBV7-6	-	-	CASSSLPGILSSDYEQYF	TGTGCCAGCAGCTCCCTCCCTGGCATTCTATCGAGCGACTACGAGCAGTACTTC
TRBJ2-5	TRBV6-5	-	TRBD1	CASSYLGGQGRETQYF	TGTGCCAGCAGTTACTTAGGGGGACAGGGGAGAGAGACCCAGTACTTC
TRBJ2-1	TRBV19	-	TRBD2	CATLSGTYNEQFF	TGTGCCACCCTTAGCGGGACGTACAATGAGCAGTTCTTC
TRBJ1-5	TRBV5-5	-	-	CASSLAEGFGGNQPQHF	TGTGCCAGCAGCTTGGCTGAGGGTTTTGGGGGCAATCAGCCCCAGCATTTT
TRBJ1-2	TRBV27	-	TRBD1	CASSRQGALPSYTF	TGTGCCAGCAGTCGACAGGGGGCCCTCCCCAGCTACACCTTC
TRBJ1-3	TRBV6-5	-	-	CAGSPDSFSGNTIYF	TGTGCCGGATCTCCGGACAGTTTCTCTGGAAACACCATATATTTT
TRBJ2-7	TRBV30	-	-	CAGSRWGSPSEQYF	TGTGCCGGGTCTAGGTGGGGCTCCCCTAGCGAGCAGTACTTC
TRBJ2-7	TRBV18	-	-	CASSPQGYDEQYF	TGTGCCAGCTCACCGCAGGGGTACGACGAGCAGTACTTC
TRBJ1-1	TRBV5-1	-	TRBD1	CASSLTGIGTEAFF	TGCGCCAGCAGCCTGACAGGGATCGGCACTGAAGCTTTCTTT
TRBJ1-3	TRBV28	-	-	CASNALDSPRSGNTIYF	TGTGCCAGCAACGCCTTAGACAGCCCACGCTCTGGAAACACCATATATTTT
TRBJ2-1	TRBV23-1	-	TRBD1	CASSQSRTGDHEQFF	TGCGCCAGCAGTCAATCGCGGACAGGGGACCATGAGCAGTTCTTC
TRBJ2-1	TRBV29-1	-	TRBD1	CSVEDRVMSEQFF	TGCAGCGTTGAGGACAGGGTGATGAGTGAGCAGTTCTTC
TRBJ1-1	TRBV19	-	-	CASSNGAEAFF	TGTGCCAGTAGTAACGGCGCTGAAGCTTTCTTT
TRBJ1-5	TRBV11-2	-	TRBD1	CASSWGQGAIQPQHF	TGTGCCAGCAGCTGGGGACAGGGGGCGATTCAGCCCCAGCATTTT
TRBJ2-1	TRBV19	-	TRBD2	CASSIGLAGYNEQFF	TGTGCCAGTAGTATTGGACTAGCGGGGTACAATGAGCAGTTCTTC
TRBJ2-1	TRBV4-1	-	-	CASSRLAFIGNEQFF	TGCGCCAGCAGCCGGTTGGCCTTTATCGGGAATGAGCAGTTCTTC
TRBJ2-2	TRBV10-2	-	-	CASSPALGIGELFF	TGCGCCAGCAGCCCTGCATTAGGGATCGGGGAGCTGTTTTTT
TRBJ1-5	TRBV13	-	-	CASSRLGEHNQPQHF	TGTGCCAGCAGCCGCCTTGGGGAGCACAATCAGCCCCAGCATTTT
TRBJ1-2	TRBV11-2	-	-	CASSRGVGYTF	TGTGCCAGCAGCCGGGGGGTGGGCTACACCTTC
TRBJ1-4	TRBV10-2	-	-	CASSQPSLVGEKLFF	TGCGCCAGCAGCCAGCCATCCCTGGTGGGGGAAAAACTGTTTTTT
TRBJ2-7	TRBV7-3	-	-	CASSTTSFGEQYF	TGTGCCAGCAGCACAACTAGCTTCGGCGAGCAGTACTTC
TRBJ1-4	TRBV5-6	-	-	CASSLAGALNEKLFF	TGTGCCAGCAGCTTGGCAGGGGCTCTTAATGAAAAACTGTTTTTT
TRBJ2-3	TRBV4-1	-	-	CASSQGQGPSTDTQYF	TGCGCCAGCAGCCAAGGGCAAGGGCCTAGCACAGATACGCAGTATTTT
TRBJ2-1	TRBV5-4	few	TRBD2	CASSLAELAGVGEQFF	TGTGCCAGCAGCTTGGCCGAACTAGCGGGAGTTGGGGAGCAGTTCTTC
TRBJ2-7	TRBV27	-	TRBD1	CASSKVGQASYEQYF	TGTGCCAGCAGTAAAGTGGGACAGGCGTCCTACGAGCAGTACTTC
TRBJ1-1	TRBV19	-	TRBD1	CASRGTALGGTEAFF	TGTGCCAGTAGAGGGACAGCTCTCGGAGGCACTGAAGCTTTCTTT
TRBJ1-1	TRBV28	-	-	CASSLEGGYRNTEAFF	TGTGCCAGCAGTTTAGAGGGGGGGTACAGGAACACTGAAGCTTTCTTT